This T cell receptor beta chain was sequenced in a study of shared clonotypes between healthy human individuals. Study outcomes and limitations: The sharing of 4.5% to 6.5% of naive CD4 clonotypes was seen across a handful of donors. Non-shared clonotypes had lower generation probabilities than those shared by all four donors.

Using immunoSEQ multiplex PCR, the repertoire was profiled, and TCRdb retains in-frame clones only, with some absent. The sample lists 2 million to 2.5 million clones; roughly 95% were seen once. This clone was observed a handful of times. Its target is not known. A split of CD4+ cells into CD45RA+ naive and CD45RA-negative memory subsets was performed. CDR1 is ENHRY, CDR2 SYGVKD, per germline. V gave up 6 bases and J gave up 6 bases; unmatched junction bases: 4. CDR3 length: 12 amino acids. The chain couples TRBV10-3 to TRBJ1-2, with 7 bases aligning to TRBD1. The sequence was obtained from a man aged 18 to 35 in good health. The sequencing input was naive CD4+ T cells sorted from blood. Subset of the sample: CD45RA+ positively selected. As DNA, the CDR3 is TGTGCCATCAGCGGGACAGAAAATGGCTACACCTTC. Its translation: CAISGTENGYTF.